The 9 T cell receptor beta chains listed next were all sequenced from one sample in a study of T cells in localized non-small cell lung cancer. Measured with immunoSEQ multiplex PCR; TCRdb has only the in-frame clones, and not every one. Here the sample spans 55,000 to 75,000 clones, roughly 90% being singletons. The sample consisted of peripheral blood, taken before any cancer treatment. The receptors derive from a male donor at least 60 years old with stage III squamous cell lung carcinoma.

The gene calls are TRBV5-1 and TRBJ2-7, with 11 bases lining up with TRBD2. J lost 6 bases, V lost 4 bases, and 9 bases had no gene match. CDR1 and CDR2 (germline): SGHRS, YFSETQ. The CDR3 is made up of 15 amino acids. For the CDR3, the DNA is TGCGCCAGCAGCATTTCTAGCGGGGGGCCCCCCGAGCAGTACTTC. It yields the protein CASSISSGGPPEQYF.

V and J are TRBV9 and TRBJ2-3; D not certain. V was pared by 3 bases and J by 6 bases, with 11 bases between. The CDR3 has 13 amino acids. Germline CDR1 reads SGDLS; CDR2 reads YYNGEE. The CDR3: CASSGIYSDTQYF. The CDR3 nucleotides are TGTGCCAGCAGCGGAATTTACAGTGATACGCAGTATTTT.

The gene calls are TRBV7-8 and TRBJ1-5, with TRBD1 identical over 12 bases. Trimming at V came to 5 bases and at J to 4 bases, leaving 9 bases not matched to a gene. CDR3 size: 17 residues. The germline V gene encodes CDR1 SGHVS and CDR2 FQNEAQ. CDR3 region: CASSPRDRGLWNQPQHF. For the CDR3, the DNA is TGTGCCAGCAGCCCCCGGGACAGGGGGCTTTGGAATCAGCCCCAGCATTTT. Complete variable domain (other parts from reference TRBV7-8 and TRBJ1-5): GAGVSQSPRYKVAKRGQDVALRCDPISGHVSLFWYQQALGQGPEFLTYFQNEAQLDKSGLPSDRFFAERPEGSVSTLKIQRTQQEDSAVYLCASSPRDRGLWNQPQHFGDGTRLSIL.

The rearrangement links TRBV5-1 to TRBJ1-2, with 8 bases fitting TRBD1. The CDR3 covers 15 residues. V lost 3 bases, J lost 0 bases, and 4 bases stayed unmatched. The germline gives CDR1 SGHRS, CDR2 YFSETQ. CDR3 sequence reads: CASSSVTGANYGYTF. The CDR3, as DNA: TGCGCCAGCAGCTCGGTGACAGGGGCTAACTATGGCTACACCTTC.

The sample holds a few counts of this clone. CDR3 nucleotide sequence: TGTGCCAGCAGCTTCCAAGCGGGGGAAGAGACCCAGTACTTC. Translation: CASSFQAGEETQYF. The V gene is TRBV7-2, the J gene TRBJ2-5; 8 bases line up with TRBD2. The CDR3 has 14 amino acids. Per the germline V gene, CDR1 is SGHTA and CDR2 is FQGNSA. V trimming: 3 bases; J trimming: 3 bases; junction bases outside the gene matches: 3.

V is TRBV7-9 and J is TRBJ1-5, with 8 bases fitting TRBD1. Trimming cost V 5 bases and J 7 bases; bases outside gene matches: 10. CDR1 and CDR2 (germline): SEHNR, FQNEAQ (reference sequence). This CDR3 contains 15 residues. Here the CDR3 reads CASSQGAGDYQPQHF. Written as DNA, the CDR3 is TGTGCCAGCAGCCAGGGGGCAGGGGACTACCAGCCCCAGCATTTT.

In DNA form, the CDR3 reads TGCGCCAGCAGCTCGCGACTAGCGGGGGGCCCGGACACCGGGGAGCTGTTTTTT. This gives the protein CASSSRLAGGPDTGELFF. The V gene is TRBV5-1, the J gene TRBJ2-2; 13 nucleotides agree with TRBD2. V dropped 3 bases and J dropped 3; count of bases not matched to a gene: 8. The CDR3 runs 18 residues. Germline loops: CDR1 SGHRS, CDR2 YFSETQ.

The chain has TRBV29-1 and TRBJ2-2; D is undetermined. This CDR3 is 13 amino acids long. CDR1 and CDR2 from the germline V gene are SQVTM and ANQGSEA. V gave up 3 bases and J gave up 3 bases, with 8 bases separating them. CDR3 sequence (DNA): TGCAGCGTTGATGATGTCTACACCGGGGAGCTGTTTTTT. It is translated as CSVDDVYTGELFF.

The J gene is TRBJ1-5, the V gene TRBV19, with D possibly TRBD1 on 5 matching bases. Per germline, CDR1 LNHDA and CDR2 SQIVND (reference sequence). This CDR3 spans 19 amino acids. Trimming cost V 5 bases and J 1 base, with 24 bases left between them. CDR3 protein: CASSPPRQGGDLSNQPQHF. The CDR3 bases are TGTGCCAGTAGTCCCCCAAGGCAGGGAGGGGACCTCAGCAATCAGCCCCAGCATTTT.